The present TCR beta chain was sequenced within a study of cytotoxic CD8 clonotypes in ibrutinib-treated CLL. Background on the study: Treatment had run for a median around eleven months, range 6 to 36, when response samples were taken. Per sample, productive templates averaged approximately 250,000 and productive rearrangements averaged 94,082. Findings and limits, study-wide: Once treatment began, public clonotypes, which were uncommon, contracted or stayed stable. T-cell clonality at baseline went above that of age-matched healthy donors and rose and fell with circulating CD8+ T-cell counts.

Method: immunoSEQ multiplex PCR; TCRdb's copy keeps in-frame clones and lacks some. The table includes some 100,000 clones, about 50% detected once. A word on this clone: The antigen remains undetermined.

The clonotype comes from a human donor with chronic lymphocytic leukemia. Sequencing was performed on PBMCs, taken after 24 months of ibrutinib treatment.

CDR3 in amino acids: CASGGGLQETQYF. CDR3 sequence (DNA): TGTGCCAGCGGAGGAGGGTTACAAGAGACCCAGTACTTC. This rearrangement joins TRBV6-6 to TRBJ2-5; D possibly corresponds to TRBD2 (6 bases). Germline values: CDR1 MNHNY, CDR2 SVGAGI (reference sequence). The germline V and J ends were trimmed by 8 bases and 2 bases, with 12 bases remaining between them. The length of the CDR3 is 13 residues.